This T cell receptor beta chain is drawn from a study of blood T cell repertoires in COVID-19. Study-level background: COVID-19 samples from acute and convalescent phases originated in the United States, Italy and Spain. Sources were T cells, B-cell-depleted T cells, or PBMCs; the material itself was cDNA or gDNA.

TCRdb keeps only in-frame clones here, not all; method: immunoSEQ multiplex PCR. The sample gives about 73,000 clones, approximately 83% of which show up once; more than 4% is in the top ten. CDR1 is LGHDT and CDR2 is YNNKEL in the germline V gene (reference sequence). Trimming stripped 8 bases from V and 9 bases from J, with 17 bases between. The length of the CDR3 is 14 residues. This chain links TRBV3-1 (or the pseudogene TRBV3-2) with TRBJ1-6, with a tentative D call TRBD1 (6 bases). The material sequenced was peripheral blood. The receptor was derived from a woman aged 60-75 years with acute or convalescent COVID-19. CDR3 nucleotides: TGTGCCAGCGGAAAGATAGGGGGTACTTCACCCCTCCACTTT. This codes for CASGKIGGTSPLHF.